The 20 T cell receptor beta chains below all came from one sample that was sequenced in a study of shared clonotypes between healthy human individuals. Sequencing used immunoSEQ multiplex PCR; TCRdb keeps in-frame clones, though not all of them. The repertoire consists of 640,000 or so clones, with about two thirds occurring once and the leading ten covering less than 2%. The sample taken for sequencing was memory CD4+ T cells sorted from blood. The subset is: CD45RA-negative fraction. These receptors originate from a woman in her twenties or thirties in good health.

J is TRBJ1-1 and V is TRBV29-1; D uncertain. The CDR3 runs to 15 residues. The germline V and J ends were trimmed by 4 bases and 0 bases, with 15 bases remaining between them. Germline-derived CDR1 and CDR2 are SQVTM and ANQGSEA. The CDR3 DNA sequence: TGCAGCGTTGCCCGGCGCACAGATTTGAACACTGAAGCTTTCTTT. Translated: CSVARRTDLNTEAFF.

The gene calls are TRBV11-2 and TRBJ2-3; 8 bases map to TRBD2. Germline V gene lookup returns CDR1 SGHAT and CDR2 FQNNGV. The CDR3 runs to 15 residues. The V gene end was trimmed by 3 bases and the J gene end by 6 bases; junction bases not matched to a gene: 8. The CDR3 nucleotides are TGTGCCAGCAGCTTTACGGCGGGAGGTATGGATACGCAGTATTTT. Its translation: CASSFTAGGMDTQYF.

This clone was observed once. The rearrangement uses TRBV18 and TRBJ2-1; D unclear. The V end was cut by 4 bases, the J end by 5 bases, with 9 bases between. Germline lookup yields CDR1 KGHSH and CDR2 LQKENI. The CDR3 runs 13 residues. CDR3 sequence reads: CASSQDGHNEQFF. For the CDR3, the DNA is TGTGCCAGCTCACAGGACGGACACAATGAGCAGTTCTTC.

The chain has TRBV28 and TRBJ2-3; D unresolved. Trimming pared 1 base from V and 0 bases from J, leaving 8 bases between. The CDR3 runs 15 residues. The germline V gene encodes CDR1 MDHEN and CDR2 SYDVKM. CDR3 DNA: TGTGCCAGCAGTTTATATGGTCCAAGCACAGATACGCAGTATTTT. It yields the protein CASSLYGPSTDTQYF.

This chain uses TRBV18 with TRBJ1-1; no definite D call. V lost 5 bases, J lost 3 bases, and 19 bases lay in between. This CDR3 comprises 16 residues. The germline gives CDR1 KGHSH, CDR2 LQKENI. The CDR3 spells CASSLKEARADTEAFF. As DNA, the CDR3 is TGTGCCAGCTCATTGAAGGAGGCGAGGGCCGACACTGAAGCTTTCTTT.

The chain joins TRBV5-6 to TRBJ2-7; D may be TRBD2 (5 bases). Trimming removed 4 bases at V and 3 bases at J, with 14 bases between. CDR1 is SGHDT and CDR2 is YYEEEE in the germline V gene. The CDR3 has 14 amino acids. The CDR3 loop is CASSGGRWGYEQYF. CDR3 sequence (DNA): TGTGCCAGCAGCGGAGGACGGTGGGGCTACGAGCAGTACTTC.

The CDR3 nucleotides are TGTGCCAGCAGGGGGGCGGGACAGGGTGGAAATAGCAATCAGCCCCAGCATTTT. Translating it yields CASRGAGQGGNSNQPQHF. The V call is TRBV28, the J call TRBJ1-5; 9 bases map to TRBD1. Germline V gene data show CDR1 as MDHEN and CDR2 as SYDVKM. The CDR3 runs 18 residues. J lost 0 bases, V lost 6 bases, and 12 bases had no gene match.

This clone was counted a few times. This chain uses TRBV11-2 with TRBJ2-1; D possibly corresponds to TRBD1 (6 bases). The CDR3 length is 14 residues. V shed 7 bases and J shed 1 base, with 11 bases lying between them. Germline CDR1 is SGHAT and CDR2 is FQNNGV. CDR3: CASTTGASYNEQFF. The CDR3 DNA reads TGTGCCAGCACGACAGGCGCGTCCTACAATGAGCAGTTCTTC.

The V gene is TRBV4-1, the J gene TRBJ2-4, with 8 bases that match TRBD2. The CDR3 has 16 residues. J was trimmed by 3 bases and V by 1 base; bases with no gene match: 5. The germline V gene has CDR1 MGHRA and CDR2 YSYEKL. The CDR3 bases are TGCGCCAGCAGCCAAGGTGCGGGAGGAGTCAAAAACATTCAGTACTTC. Protein product: CASSQGAGGVKNIQYF.

The chain combines TRBV9 with TRBJ1-2; 10 positions match TRBD1. From germline, CDR1 is SGDLS and CDR2 YYNGEE. V lost 3 bases to trimming and J lost 5 bases; unmatched junction nucleotides: 10. CDR3 length equals 16 residues. For the CDR3, the DNA is TGTGCCAGCAGCGGACGCCGGGACAGGGGTTCTTATGGCTACACCTTC. Protein sequence: CASSGRRDRGSYGYTF.

The CDR3, as DNA: TGTGCCAGCAGCTTAGGGGAAAATCAGCCCCAGCATTTT. Its protein is CASSLGENQPQHF. The chain links TRBV5-6 to TRBJ1-5, with D perhaps matching TRBD1 (5 bases). The V gene lost 2 bases and the J gene lost 4 bases, with 7 bases spanning the gap. The CDR3 loop spans 13 amino acids. CDR1 SGHDT and CDR2 YYEEEE come from the germline V gene.

This clone has only a few counts. The chain couples TRBV29-1 to TRBJ2-7; the D call may be TRBD1 or TRBD2 (6 bases each). This CDR3 spans 16 amino acids. CDR1 and CDR2 from the germline V gene are SQVTM and ANQGSEA. With 0 bases removed from V and 4 bases from J, the gap between germline ends came to 19 bases. The CDR3 DNA follows: TGCAGCGTTGAAGACTCTGGTAGTAGGGGGAGGTACGAGCAGTACTTC. Translating it yields CSVEDSGSRGRYEQYF.

The chain recombines TRBV4-1 with TRBJ2-1; 9 bases line up with TRBD2. Per the germline V gene, CDR1 is MGHRA and CDR2 is YSYEKL. The trim removed 1 base at V and 5 bases at J, leaving 12 bases unmatched. This CDR3 is built from 18 residues. The chain's CDR3 is CASSQVIAGLAGNNEQFF. The CDR3 DNA sequence: TGCGCCAGCAGCCAAGTGATTGCGGGCCTAGCGGGAAACAATGAGCAGTTCTTC.

The chain carries TRBV6-1 and TRBJ2-6, with 7 bases matching TRBD1. V gave up 4 bases and J gave up 4 bases; unmatched junction bases: 4. This CDR3 has 15 residues. Germline values: CDR1 MNHNS, CDR2 SASEGT. CDR3 sequence (DNA): TGTGCCAGCAGTGGAACAGGGGTCGGGGCCAACGTCCTGACTTTC. It codes for CASSGTGVGANVLTF.

This clone was seen many times. V and J are TRBV11-2 and TRBJ1-1; D uncertain. Deletions cut 6 bases from V and 4 bases from J, with 15 bases between. CDR1 SGHAT and CDR2 FQNNGV come from the germline V gene. CDR3 length: 14 amino acids. Here the CDR3 DNA reads TGTGCCAGCAGGTTGGCAGGAACTCGCACTGAAGCTTTCTTT. It is translated as CASRLAGTRTEAFF.

This clone has at least ten counts. The chain recombines TRBV28 with TRBJ1-5; TRBD1 matches 9 bases. The CDR3 runs to 14 residues. Germline V gene lookup returns CDR1 MDHEN and CDR2 SYDVKM. V dropped 3 bases and J dropped 5; count of bases not matched to a gene: 2. The CDR3 nucleotides read TGTGCCAGCAGTTTGACAGGGGGGCATCAGCCCCAGCATTTT. As protein: CASSLTGGHQPQHF. Full variable domain (rest looked up from reference TRBV28 and TRBJ1-5): DVKVTQSSRYLVKRTGEKVFLECVQDMDHENMFWYRQDPGLGLRLIYFSYDVKMKEKGDIPEGYSVSREKKERFSLILESASTNQTSMYLCASSLTGGHQPQHFGDGTRLSIL.

V gene TRBV2 combines with J gene TRBJ2-7; possibly TRBD2 for D (6 bases). The V gene lost 6 bases and the J gene lost 0 bases, with 12 bases spanning the gap. Germline assignment: CDR1 SNHLY and CDR2 FYNNEI. The CDR3 consists of 14 residues. CDR3 in DNA: TGTGCCAGCAGGTGGCGGGAACTCTCCTACGAGCAGTACTTC. Amino acids: CASRWRELSYEQYF.

This clone was counted a single time. The rearrangement links TRBV28 to TRBJ2-5; 11 bases align to TRBD2. Looked up from germline, CDR1 is MDHEN and CDR2 is SYDVKM. Losses at the gene ends were 6 bases for V and 4 bases for J; bases not matched to a gene: 13. The CDR3 has 17 residues. CDR3 protein: CASRKLAGGPLLETQYF. CDR3 bases: TGTGCCAGCAGGAAATTAGCGGGAGGGCCTTTATTAGAGACCCAGTACTTC.

The chain joins TRBV7-8 to TRBJ2-7; D is undetermined. Germline-derived CDR1 and CDR2 are SGHVS and FQNEAQ. The ends were cut back, 0 bases at V and 5 bases at J, with 8 bases in the middle. This CDR3 region has 13 residues. CDR3 DNA: TGTGCCAGCAGCTTAGCGGAACGGAACGAGCAGTACTTC. As protein: CASSLAERNEQYF.

This clone was picked up a small number of times. J is TRBJ1-1 and V is TRBV11-2, with D maybe TRBD1 (5 bases). Between the trimmed V and J ends, which lost 6 bases and 0 bases, there was a span of 11 bases. This CDR3 is 14 amino acids long. Germline V gene data show CDR1 as SGHAT and CDR2 as FQNNGV. The CDR3 DNA is TGTGCCAGCAGTAGGGGTGACTTGAACACTGAAGCTTTCTTT. Translating it yields CASSRGDLNTEAFF. The full variable domain, rest sourced from reference TRBV11-2 and TRBJ1-1, is EAGVAQSPRYKIIEKRQSVAFWCNPISGHATLYWYQQILGQGPKLLIQFQNNGVVDDSQLPKDRFSAERLKGVDSTLKIQPAKLEDSAVYLCASSRGDLNTEAFFGQGTRLTVV.